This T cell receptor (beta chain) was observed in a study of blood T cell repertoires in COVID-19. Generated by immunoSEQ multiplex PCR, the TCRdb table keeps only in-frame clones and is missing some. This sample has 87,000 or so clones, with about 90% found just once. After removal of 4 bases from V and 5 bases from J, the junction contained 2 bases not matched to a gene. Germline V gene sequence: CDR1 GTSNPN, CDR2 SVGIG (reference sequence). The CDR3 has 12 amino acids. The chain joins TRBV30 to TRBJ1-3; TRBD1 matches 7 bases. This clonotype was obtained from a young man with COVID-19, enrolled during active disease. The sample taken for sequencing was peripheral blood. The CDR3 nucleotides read TGTGCCTGGACAGGGGGGAGAAACACCATATATTTT. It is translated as CAWTGGRNTIYF.